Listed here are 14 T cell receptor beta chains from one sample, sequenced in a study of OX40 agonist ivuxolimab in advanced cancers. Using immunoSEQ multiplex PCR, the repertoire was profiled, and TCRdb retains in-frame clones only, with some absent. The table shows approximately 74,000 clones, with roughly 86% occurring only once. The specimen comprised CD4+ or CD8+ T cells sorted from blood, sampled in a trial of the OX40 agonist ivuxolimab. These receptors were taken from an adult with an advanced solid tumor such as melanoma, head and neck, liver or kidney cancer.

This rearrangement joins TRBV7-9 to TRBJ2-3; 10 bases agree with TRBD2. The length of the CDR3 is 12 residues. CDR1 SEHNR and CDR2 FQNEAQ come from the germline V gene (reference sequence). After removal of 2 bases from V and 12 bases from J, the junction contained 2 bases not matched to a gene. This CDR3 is CASSLLAGVQYF. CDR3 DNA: TGTGCCAGCAGCTTACTAGCGGGAGTTCAGTATTTT. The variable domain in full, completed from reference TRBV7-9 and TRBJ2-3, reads DTGVSQNPRHKITKRGQNVTFRCDPISEHNRLYWYRQTLGQGPEFLTYFQNEAQLEKSRLLSDRFSAERPKGSFSTLEIQRTEQGDSAMYLCASSLLAGVQYFGPGTRLTVL.

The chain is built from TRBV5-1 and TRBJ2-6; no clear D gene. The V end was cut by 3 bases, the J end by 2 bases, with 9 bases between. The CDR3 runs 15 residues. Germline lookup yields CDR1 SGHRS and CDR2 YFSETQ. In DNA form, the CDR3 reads TGCGCCAGCAGCTCGACACTAACTGGGGCCAACGTCCTGACTTTC. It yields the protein CASSSTLTGANVLTF.

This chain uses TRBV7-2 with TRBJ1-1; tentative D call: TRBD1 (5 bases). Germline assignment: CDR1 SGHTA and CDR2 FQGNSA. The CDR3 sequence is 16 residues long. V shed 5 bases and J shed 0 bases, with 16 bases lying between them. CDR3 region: CASSGPLGLLNTEAFF. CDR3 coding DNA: TGTGCCAGCAGCGGACCCCTGGGACTGTTGAACACTGAAGCTTTCTTT.

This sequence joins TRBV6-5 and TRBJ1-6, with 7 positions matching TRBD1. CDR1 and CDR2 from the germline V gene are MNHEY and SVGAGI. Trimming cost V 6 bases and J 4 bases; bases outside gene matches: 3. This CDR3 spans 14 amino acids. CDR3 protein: CASSTGAYNSPLHF. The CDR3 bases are TGTGCCAGCAGCACAGGGGCTTATAATTCACCCCTCCACTTT.

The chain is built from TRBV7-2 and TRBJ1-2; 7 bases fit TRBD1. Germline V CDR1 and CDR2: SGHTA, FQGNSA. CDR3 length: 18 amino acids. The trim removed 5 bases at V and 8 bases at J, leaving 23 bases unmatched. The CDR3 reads CASSLYTPQQGLWGGYTF. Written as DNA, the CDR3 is TGTGCCAGCAGCCTTTATACCCCCCAACAGGGGCTTTGGGGGGGCTACACCTTC.

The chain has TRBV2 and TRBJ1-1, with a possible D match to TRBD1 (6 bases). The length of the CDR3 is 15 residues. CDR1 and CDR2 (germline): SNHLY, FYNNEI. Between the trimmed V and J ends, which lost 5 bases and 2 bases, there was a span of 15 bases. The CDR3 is CASSSQGPRNTEAFF. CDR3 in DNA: TGTGCCAGCAGTTCGCAGGGGCCGAGAAACACTGAAGCTTTCTTT.

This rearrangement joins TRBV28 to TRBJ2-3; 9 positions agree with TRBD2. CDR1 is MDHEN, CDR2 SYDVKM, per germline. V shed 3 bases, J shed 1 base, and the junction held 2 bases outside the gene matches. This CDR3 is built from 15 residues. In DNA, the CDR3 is TGTGCCAGCAGTTTCTGGACTAGCGGCACAGATACGCAGTATTTT. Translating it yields CASSFWTSGTDTQYF. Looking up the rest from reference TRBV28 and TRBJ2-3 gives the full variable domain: DVKVTQSSRYLVKRTGEKVFLECVQDMDHENMFWYRQDPGLGLRLIYFSYDVKMKEKGDIPEGYSVSREKKERFSLILESASTNQTSMYLCASSFWTSGTDTQYFGPGTRLTVL.

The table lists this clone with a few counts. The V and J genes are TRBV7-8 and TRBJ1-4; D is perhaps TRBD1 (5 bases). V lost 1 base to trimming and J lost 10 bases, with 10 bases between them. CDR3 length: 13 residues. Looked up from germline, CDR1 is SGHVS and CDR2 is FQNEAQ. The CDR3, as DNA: TGTGCCAGCAGCTTAGTGGTGGGGGGAAAACTGTTTTTT. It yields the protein CASSLVVGGKLFF.

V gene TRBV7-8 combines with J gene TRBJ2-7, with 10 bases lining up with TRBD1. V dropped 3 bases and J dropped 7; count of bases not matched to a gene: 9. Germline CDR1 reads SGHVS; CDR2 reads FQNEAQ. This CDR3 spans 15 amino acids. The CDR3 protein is CASSFRTGGPGEQYF. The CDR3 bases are TGTGCCAGCAGCTTCCGGACAGGGGGGCCGGGAGAGCAGTACTTC.

The CDR3 DNA reads as TGTGCCAGCAGCTTGGGACAGGGGAGTTATGGCTACACCTTC. This translates into CASSLGQGSYGYTF. The chain recombines TRBV5-6 with TRBJ1-2; TRBD1 matches at 8 bases. The length of the CDR3 is 14 residues. Per germline, CDR1 SGHDT and CDR2 YYEEEE. V was clipped by 0 bases and J by 5 bases; unmatched bases: 3.

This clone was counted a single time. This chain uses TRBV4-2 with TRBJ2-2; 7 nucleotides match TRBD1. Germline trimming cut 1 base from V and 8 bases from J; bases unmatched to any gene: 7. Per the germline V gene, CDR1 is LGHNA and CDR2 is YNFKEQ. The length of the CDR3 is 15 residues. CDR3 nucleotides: TGTGCCAGCAGCCAAGGCTCAGGGGGAAATGGGGAGCTGTTTTTT. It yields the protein CASSQGSGGNGELFF.

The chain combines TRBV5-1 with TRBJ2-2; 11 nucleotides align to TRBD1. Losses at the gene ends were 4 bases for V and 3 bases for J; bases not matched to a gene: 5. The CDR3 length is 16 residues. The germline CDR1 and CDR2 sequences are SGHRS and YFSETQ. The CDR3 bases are TGCGCCAGCAGCAGGACAGGGGGCGCAGACACCGGGGAGCTGTTTTTT. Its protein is CASSRTGGADTGELFF. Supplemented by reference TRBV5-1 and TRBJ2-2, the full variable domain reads KAGVTQTPRYLIKTRGQQVTLSCSPISGHRSVSWYQQTPGQGLQFLFEYFSETQRNKGNFPGRFSGRQFSNSRSEMNVSTLELGDSALYLCASSRTGGADTGELFFGEGSRLTVL.

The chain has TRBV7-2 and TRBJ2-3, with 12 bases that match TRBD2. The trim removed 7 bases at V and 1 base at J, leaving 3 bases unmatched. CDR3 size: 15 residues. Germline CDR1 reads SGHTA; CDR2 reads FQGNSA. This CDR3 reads CASIRLAGGTDTQYF. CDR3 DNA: TGTGCCAGCATCCGACTAGCGGGGGGCACAGATACGCAGTATTTT.

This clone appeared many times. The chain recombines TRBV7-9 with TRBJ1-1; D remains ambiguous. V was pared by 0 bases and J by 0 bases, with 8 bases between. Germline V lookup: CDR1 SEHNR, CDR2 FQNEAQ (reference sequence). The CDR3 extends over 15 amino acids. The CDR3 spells CASSLAGSLNTEAFF. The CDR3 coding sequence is TGTGCCAGCAGCTTAGCCGGCAGCTTGAACACTGAAGCTTTCTTT.